What follows is one T cell receptor beta chain and its context. This entry belongs to a study of blood T cell repertoires in COVID-19. Study details: Acute and convalescent COVID-19 specimens originated in the United States, Italy and Spain. Nucleic acid was either cDNA or gDNA, and it came from T cells, B-cell-depleted T cells, or PBMCs.

Authors' analysis steps: Cell counts per sample came from amplifying reference gene primers. Repertoires were generated with immunoSEQ multiplex PCR, while TCRdb's copy carries only in-frame clones and drops some. That table gives V, J and clone size, and the DNA gave D and trimming. The sample holds 95,000 to 110,000 clones, around nine tenths seen once. There are 15 residues in the CDR3. V shed 4 bases, J shed 9 bases, and the junction held 11 bases outside the gene matches. CDR1 and CDR2 from the germline V gene are MNHEY and SVGAGI. This chain joins TRBV6-5 and TRBJ2-3; 9 positions agree with TRBD1. The source of this sequence is a man aged 45-65 years in a cohort sampled during active COVID-19. Material for sequencing was peripheral blood. The CDR3 nucleotides read TGTGCCAGCAGTTTGAACACCGGGGACAGGGTGACGCAGTATTTT. Protein product: CASSLNTGDRVTQYF.